The entry below describes one TCR beta chain. This sample was taken from a study of identical twins. The V end lost 8 bases, the J end lost 4 bases, and 15 bases lay between the germline ends. The CDR3 is 13 residues long. Each CDR3 protein gets one entry after TCRdb re-called the 5' RACE reads with MiXCR. Of some 690,000 distinct CDR3 sequences in the sample, roughly 20% were seen once. This sample also appeared in a second study, on T cells expressing NK-cell markers. In that study: The authors derived TCR beta repertoires from sorted CD3+CD56+NKG2C+, CD3+CD56+NKG2C- and CD3+CD56-NKG2C+ T cells.

The source is a woman under 30 in good health. The specimen sequenced was PBMCs. The chain uses TRBV12-3 or TRBV12-4 and TRBJ2-7, with a possible D match to TRBD2 (6 bases). CDR3 nucleotides: TGTGCCAGCCGGCCGGGAGCATATTACGAGCAGTACTTC. Its translation: CASRPGAYYEQYF.